This T cell receptor beta chain was identified in a study of identical twins. Study results and caveats: The models gave estimates that fell short of the out-of-frame TCR alpha sharing seen in monozygotic twins.

V trimming: 8 bases; J trimming: 0 bases; junction bases outside the gene matches: 15. This CDR3 is built from 17 residues. CDR1 DFQATT and CDR2 SNEGSKA come from the germline V gene (reference sequence). MiXCR, applied by TCRdb to the 5' RACE reads, yields one record per CDR3 protein. The table includes around 680,000 distinct CDR3 sequences, about 9.4% detected once. This clonotype was observed many times. Its antigen is unidentified. The same sample was also studied in work on yellow fever vaccine responses in identical twins.

The sequence derives from a woman aged 18-29 years in good health. J is TRBJ2-3 and V is TRBV20-1; 9 bases are a match to TRBD2. Material for sequencing was PBMCs. Written as DNA, the CDR3 is TGCAGTTCACGGAAGGGCGGGAGGGCTCGCAGCACAGATACGCAGTATTTT. Its protein is CSSRKGGRARSTDTQYF.